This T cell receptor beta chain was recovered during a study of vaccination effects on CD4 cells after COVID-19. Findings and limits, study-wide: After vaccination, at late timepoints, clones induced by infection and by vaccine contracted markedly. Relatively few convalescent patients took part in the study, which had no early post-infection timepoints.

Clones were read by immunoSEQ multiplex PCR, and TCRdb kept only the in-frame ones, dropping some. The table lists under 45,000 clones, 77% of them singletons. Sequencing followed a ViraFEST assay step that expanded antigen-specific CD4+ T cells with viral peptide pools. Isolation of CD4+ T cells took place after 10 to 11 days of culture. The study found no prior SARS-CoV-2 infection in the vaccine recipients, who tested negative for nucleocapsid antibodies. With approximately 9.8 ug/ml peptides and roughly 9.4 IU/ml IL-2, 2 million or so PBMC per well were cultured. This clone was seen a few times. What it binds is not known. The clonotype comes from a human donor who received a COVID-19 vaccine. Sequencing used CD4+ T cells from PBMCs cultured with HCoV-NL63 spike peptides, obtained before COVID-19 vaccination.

CDR3 region: CASRSLRGATDTQYF. The CDR3 nucleotides are TGCGCCAGCAGGTCACTGCGGGGGGCTACAGATACGCAGTATTTT. The rearrangement uses TRBV5-1 and TRBJ2-3, with TRBD2 matching 8 bases. CDR1 SGHRS and CDR2 YFSETQ come from the germline V gene. CDR3 length: 15 residues. V was clipped by 5 bases and J by 3 bases; unmatched bases: 8.